This is a list of T cell receptor beta chains from one sample in a study of cytomegalovirus exposure and HLA in healthy donors. Some clones are missing from TCRdb's copy, which holds only in-frame ones; the method was immunoSEQ multiplex PCR. The table lists approximately 170,000 clones. The specimen was PBMCs. The receptors shown here come from a woman younger than 30 in good health and CMV-seropositive. Both conserved end residues are part of each CDR3. The order of the fields is J gene, V gene, D gene, CDR3 protein, CDR3 DNA. D genes are given only for firm matches.

j_call: TRBJ2-3
v_call: TRBV18
d_call: NA
cdr3_aa: CASSPRDTGTDTQYF
cdr3_nt: TGTGCCAGCTCACCCCGGGACACCGGCACAGATACGCAGTATTTT

j_call: TRBJ2-3
v_call: TRBV5-1
d_call: TRBD2
cdr3_aa: CATKGLASTDTQYF
cdr3_nt: TGCGCCACCAAGGGACTAGCGAGCACAGATACGCAGTATTTT

j_call: TRBJ2-3
v_call: TRBV5-1
d_call: NA
cdr3_aa: CASSLGRARDTQYF
cdr3_nt: TGCGCCAGCAGCTTGGGGAGGGCGCGAGATACGCAGTATTTT

j_call: TRBJ2-3
v_call: TRBV23-1
d_call: TRBD1
cdr3_aa: CASSRNRGADTQYF
cdr3_nt: TGCGCCAGCAGCCGGAACAGGGGCGCAGATACGCAGTATTTT

j_call: TRBJ1-1
v_call: TRBV5-1
d_call: TRBD1
cdr3_aa: CASSLGQGENTEAFF
cdr3_nt: TGCGCCAGCAGCTTGGGACAGGGGGAGAACACTGAAGCTTTCTTT

j_call: TRBJ2-5
v_call: TRBV28
d_call: TRBD2
cdr3_aa: CASSSGGQETQYF
cdr3_nt: TGTGCCAGCAGTTCCGGGGGGCAAGAGACCCAGTACTTC

j_call: TRBJ1-5
v_call: TRBV6-1
d_call: NA
cdr3_aa: CASSADSSAQPQHF
cdr3_nt: TGTGCCAGCAGTGCGGACAGTTCCGCACAGCCCCAGCATTTT

j_call: TRBJ1-1
v_call: TRBV2
d_call: NA
cdr3_aa: CASSEARARTFF
cdr3_nt: TGTGCCAGCAGTGAAGCGCGGGCGAGGACTTTCTTT

j_call: TRBJ1-1
v_call: TRBV27
d_call: NA
cdr3_aa: CASSLFPRNTEAFF
cdr3_nt: TGTGCCAGCAGTTTATTCCCCAGAAACACTGAAGCTTTCTTT

j_call: TRBJ2-2
v_call: TRBV5-4
d_call: NA
cdr3_aa: CASSLARSGTGELFF
cdr3_nt: TGTGCCAGCAGCTTGGCAAGATCCGGCACCGGGGAGCTGTTTTTT

j_call: TRBJ1-2
v_call: TRBV4-1
d_call: NA
cdr3_aa: CASSQELGANYGYTF
cdr3_nt: TGCGCCAGCAGCCAAGAACTGGGAGCTAACTATGGCTACACCTTC

j_call: TRBJ2-3
v_call: TRBV10-3
d_call: TRBD2
cdr3_aa: CAISENPSGGVDTQYF
cdr3_nt: TGTGCCATCAGTGAGAACCCTAGCGGGGGTGTGGATACGCAGTATTTT

j_call: TRBJ2-2
v_call: TRBV5-1
d_call: NA
cdr3_aa: CASSLLGHGELFF
cdr3_nt: TGCGCCAGCAGCTTGCTGGGCCACGGGGAGCTGTTTTTT

j_call: TRBJ1-5
v_call: TRBV30
d_call: NA
cdr3_aa: CAWSPQGTYSNQPQHF
cdr3_nt: TGTGCCTGGAGTCCCCAGGGGACATATAGCAATCAGCCCCAGCATTTT

j_call: TRBJ2-1
v_call: TRBV7-2
d_call: NA
cdr3_aa: CASSLWDTYNEQFF
cdr3_nt: TGTGCCAGCAGCTTATGGGACACCTACAATGAGCAGTTCTTC

j_call: TRBJ1-2
v_call: TRBV2
d_call: TRBD1
cdr3_aa: CASSGGQVQIRDGYTF
cdr3_nt: TGTGCCAGCAGTGGGGGACAGGTCCAAATTAGGGATGGCTACACCTTC

j_call: TRBJ2-1
v_call: TRBV5-1
d_call: NA
cdr3_aa: CASSEGVYYNEQFF
cdr3_nt: TGCGCCAGCAGCGAGGGTGTGTATTACAATGAGCAGTTCTTC

j_call: TRBJ1-2
v_call: TRBV30
d_call: TRBD1
cdr3_aa: CAWSVLIQGANGYTF
cdr3_nt: TGTGCCTGGAGTGTATTAATCCAGGGGGCGAATGGCTACACCTTC

j_call: TRBJ2-1
v_call: TRBV7-2
d_call: TRBD2
cdr3_aa: CASSFYLAGFSYNEQFF
cdr3_nt: TGTGCCAGCAGCTTCTACCTAGCGGGATTCTCCTACAATGAGCAGTTCTTC

j_call: TRBJ2-7
v_call: TRBV18
d_call: TRBD1
cdr3_aa: CASSLGQVAYEQYF
cdr3_nt: TGTGCCAGCTCACTAGGACAGGTTGCCTACGAGCAGTACTTC

j_call: TRBJ2-3
v_call: TRBV19
d_call: NA
cdr3_aa: CASSVAGAYTDTQYF
cdr3_nt: TGTGCCAGTAGTGTGGCGGGGGCTTACACAGATACGCAGTATTTT

j_call: TRBJ2-3
v_call: TRBV30
d_call: NA
cdr3_aa: CAWSGGVDTQYF
cdr3_nt: TGTGCCTGGAGCGGCGGGGTGGATACGCAGTATTTT

j_call: TRBJ1-2
v_call: TRBV7-9
d_call: TRBD1
cdr3_aa: CASSKGTGGATNYGYTF
cdr3_nt: TGTGCCAGCAGCAAGGGGACAGGGGGCGCGACTAACTATGGCTACACCTTC

j_call: TRBJ2-3
v_call: TRBV6-5
d_call: NA
cdr3_aa: CASSYSSGTDTQYF
cdr3_nt: TGTGCCAGCAGTTACTCCTCGGGCACAGATACGCAGTATTTT

j_call: TRBJ2-2
v_call: TRBV5-6
d_call: TRBD1
cdr3_aa: CASRTGGIGELFF
cdr3_nt: TGTGCCAGCAGGACAGGGGGTATCGGGGAGCTGTTTTTT

j_call: TRBJ2-7
v_call: TRBV29-1
d_call: NA
cdr3_aa: CSVLSRSYEQYF
cdr3_nt: TGCAGCGTTCTGAGCAGGTCCTACGAGCAGTACTTC

j_call: TRBJ1-1
v_call: TRBV19
d_call: TRBD1
cdr3_aa: CASSIRTGVNTEAFF
cdr3_nt: TGTGCCAGTAGTATCCGGACAGGGGTGAACACTGAAGCTTTCTTT

j_call: TRBJ1-1
v_call: TRBV27
d_call: NA
cdr3_aa: CASRSMNTEAFF
cdr3_nt: TGTGCCAGCAGGTCAATGAACACTGAAGCTTTCTTT

j_call: TRBJ2-3
v_call: TRBV7-7
d_call: TRBD1
cdr3_aa: CASSGTGVGADTQYF
cdr3_nt: TGTGCTAGCAGCGGAACAGGGGTGGGTGCAGATACGCAGTATTTT

j_call: TRBJ2-1
v_call: TRBV6-4
d_call: NA
cdr3_aa: CAIHMAGLAYNEQFF
cdr3_nt: TGTGCCATACACATGGCGGGATTGGCCTACAATGAGCAGTTCTTC

j_call: TRBJ1-6
v_call: TRBV7-3
d_call: NA
cdr3_aa: CASSLQGNSPLHF
cdr3_nt: TGTGCCAGCAGCTTACAGGGGAATTCACCCCTCCACTTT

j_call: TRBJ2-2
v_call: TRBV6-4
d_call: NA
cdr3_aa: CASSVIGGTGELFF
cdr3_nt: TGTGCCAGCAGTGTCATAGGGGGCACCGGGGAGCTGTTTTTT

j_call: TRBJ2-7
v_call: TRBV10-2
d_call: TRBD2
cdr3_aa: CASRGGLAYEQYF
cdr3_nt: TGCGCCAGCAGGGGGGGACTAGCCTACGAGCAGTACTTC

j_call: TRBJ2-7
v_call: TRBV5-6
d_call: NA
cdr3_aa: CASTSGYGNYEQYF
cdr3_nt: TGTGCCAGCACTTCCGGGTACGGCAACTACGAGCAGTACTTC

j_call: TRBJ2-5
v_call: TRBV14
d_call: NA
cdr3_aa: CASSQAQSSTQYF
cdr3_nt: TGTGCCAGCAGCCAAGCTCAGTCTTCGACCCAGTACTTC

j_call: TRBJ2-1
v_call: TRBV29-1
d_call: TRBD1
cdr3_aa: CSVEDEDRALGNEQFF
cdr3_nt: TGCAGCGTTGAGGATGAAGACAGGGCGTTGGGCAATGAGCAGTTCTTC

j_call: TRBJ1-1
v_call: TRBV9
d_call: NA
cdr3_aa: CASSSQVNTEAFF
cdr3_nt: TGTGCCAGCAGCTCACAGGTGAACACTGAAGCTTTCTTT

j_call: TRBJ2-4
v_call: TRBV19
d_call: NA
cdr3_aa: CASSISPHTAGIAKNIQYF
cdr3_nt: TGTGCCAGTAGTATTTCCCCCCATACAGCGGGCATAGCCAAAAACATTCAGTACTTC

j_call: TRBJ2-3
v_call: TRBV5-8
d_call: NA
cdr3_aa: CASSLGIAALTDTQYF
cdr3_nt: TGTGCCAGCAGCTTGGGTATAGCGGCCCTCACAGATACGCAGTATTTT

j_call: TRBJ2-1
v_call: TRBV5-1
d_call: NA
cdr3_aa: CASSLTNSPYNERFF
cdr3_nt: TGCGCCAGCAGCTTGACTAACTCCCCTTACAATGAGCGGTTCTTC